This TCR beta chain was profiled in a study of cytomegalovirus exposure and HLA in healthy donors. Study-wide results and limits: The dataset shows that most TCR sequences were rare, while some public TCRs occurred in many donors. Cytomegalovirus status, reportedly, was diagnosed with high specificity and sensitivity by the classifier. TCR beta V segments were, for the most part, productive about 87% or about 30% of the time in an earlier analysis.

This CDR3 contains 15 residues. Trimming at V came to 2 bases and at J to 1 base, leaving 4 bases not matched to a gene. From germline, CDR1 is MNHEY and CDR2 SMNVEV (reference sequence). With regard to this clone: What it binds is not known.

PCR amplification relied on 60 Vbeta primers (plus 13 Jbeta primers). Only in-frame clones appear in the TCRdb table, and some are missing; sequencing was by immunoSEQ multiplex PCR. The repertoire includes about 160,000 clones, approximately 88% of them detected once, and about 1.2% sits in the top ten. Donors were nominally healthy when sampled, though unrecorded immune exposures were likely. The sequencing sample was made of PBMCs. This receptor was identified in a boy younger than 10 in good health and CMV-seronegative. The chain uses TRBV27 and TRBJ1-1, with 7 bases aligning to TRBD1. CDR3 DNA: TGTGCCAGCAGTTTAAGTCGGACAGGGAACACTGAAGCTTTCTTT. Amino acid sequence: CASSLSRTGNTEAFF.